The 18 T cell receptor beta chains reported below all come from one sample, sequenced in a study of blood T cell repertoires in COVID-19 (dated by TCRdb to 2018 to 2020). The method behind the library was the immunoSEQ multiplex PCR assay. The clones in this table, taken by TCRdb from immuneACCESS, are in-frame only. Not every clone is retained; where verified, under half of the shortfall comes from an unresolved V gene, and the cause of the rest is unknown. The sample records 110,000 or so clones, approximately 84% of which are singletons. The ten largest clones represent roughly 8% of the sample. The sample was peripheral blood. All receptors come from a middle-aged woman with acute or convalescent COVID-19.

This chain uses TRBV5-6 with TRBJ2-2; the D gene is possibly TRBD2 (5 bases). The CDR3 covers 16 residues. Trimming removed 4 bases from V and 4 bases from J, with 17 bases in between. Germline V lookup: CDR1 SGHDT, CDR2 YYEEEE. CDR3 in amino acids: CASSNRRGRSTGELFF. The CDR3 DNA follows: TGTGCCAGCAGCAATCGACGGGGAAGGAGCACCGGGGAGCTGTTTTTT.

The chain joins TRBV5-1 to TRBJ2-1, with 7 bases aligning to TRBD1. There are 15 residues in the CDR3. J gave up 9 bases and V 1 base, and 10 bases lay outside the gene matches. Germline V gene lookup returns CDR1 SGHRS and CDR2 YFSETQ. The CDR3 loop reads CASSLPSQGVTEQFF. Written as DNA, the CDR3 is TGCGCCAGCAGCTTGCCAAGTCAGGGGGTGACTGAGCAGTTCTTC.

The count of this clone is one. The chain recombines TRBV2 with TRBJ2-4, with D possibly TRBD2 on 5 matching bases. Germline loops: CDR1 SNHLY, CDR2 FYNNEI. The CDR3 loop spans 13 amino acids. The V end was cut by 5 bases, the J end by 7 bases, with 12 bases between. CDR3 DNA sequence: TGTGCCAGCAGTCCAGATTGGGAGAACATTCAGTACTTC. The encoded protein is CASSPDWENIQYF.

The chain employs TRBV7-8 and TRBJ2-1; 9 nucleotides agree with TRBD2. Germline trimming cut 1 base from V and 8 bases from J; bases unmatched to any gene: 6. The CDR3 is 15 residues long. CDR1 is SGHVS and CDR2 is FQNEAQ in the germline V gene. CDR3 bases: TGTGCCAGCAGCTTAGTTAGACTAGCGGTCGATGAGCAGTTCTTC. Residues: CASSLVRLAVDEQFF. The complete variable domain, with remaining parts taken from reference TRBV7-8 and TRBJ2-1, reads GAGVSQSPRYKVAKRGQDVALRCDPISGHVSLFWYQQALGQGPEFLTYFQNEAQLDKSGLPSDRFFAERPEGSVSTLKIQRTQQEDSAVYLCASSLVRLAVDEQFFGPGTRLTVL.

This chain joins TRBV10-3 and TRBJ1-2; D perhaps matches TRBD1 (5 bases). Trimming pared 4 bases from V and 1 base from J, leaving 7 bases between. Germline assignment: CDR1 ENHRY and CDR2 SYGVKD. The CDR3 contains 13 residues. CDR3 coding DNA: TGTGCCATCAGTGTACAGGATAACTATGGCTACACCTTC. This encodes CAISVQDNYGYTF.

This clone was recorded only once. This chain uses TRBV10-1 with TRBJ1-1; TRBD1 aligns across 7 bases. The V gene's germline CDR1 is WNHNN and CDR2 SYGVQD (reference sequence). V was pared by 6 bases and J by 1 base, with 5 bases of the junction left unmatched. This CDR3 region has 14 residues. The CDR3 nucleotides read TGCGCCAGCAGCAGGGACAGCTCGAACACTGAAGCTTTCTTT. This sequence encodes CASSRDSSNTEAFF.

As DNA, the CDR3 is TGTGCCAGCAGCCCCGCTCTGCGGGGGACAGATACGCAGTATTTT. Its translation: CASSPALRGTDTQYF. The V gene is TRBV5-4, the J gene TRBJ2-3, with 7 bases fitting TRBD2. This CDR3 region has 15 residues. V lost 4 bases and J lost 3; bases outside the gene matches: 8. The germline CDR1 and CDR2 sequences are SGHNT and YYREEE (reference sequence).

The chain carries TRBV21-1 and TRBJ2-6; the DNA was not compared with TRBD1, the D call given in the table. TRBV21-1 is shown as a pseudogene. The CDR3 sequence is 18 residues long. The CDR3 bases are TGTGCCAGCAGGTCCCACAGGGGAACTCACTCTGGGGCCAACGTCCTGACTTTC. As protein: CASRSHRGTHSGANVLTF.

The chain links TRBV3-1 (or the pseudogene TRBV3-2) to TRBJ1-5, with 12 bases that match TRBD1. Per the germline V gene, CDR1 is LGHDT and CDR2 is YNNKEL (reference sequence). J lost 12 bases, V lost 4 bases, and 7 bases had no gene match. This CDR3 spans 14 amino acids. CDR3 DNA: TGTGCCAGCAGCCTAGGGACAGGGGGCGGGCTCCAGCATTTT. The encoded protein is CASSLGTGGGLQHF.

The rearrangement links TRBV18 to TRBJ1-4, with TRBD1 matching 10 bases. The germline gives CDR1 KGHSH, CDR2 LQKENI. Trimming removed 3 bases from V and 7 bases from J; junction bases left unmatched: 8. The CDR3 is 16 residues long. The CDR3 DNA sequence: TGTGCCAGCTCACCCCTAAGGGACAGGGGAGCTGAAAAACTGTTTTTT. Translation: CASSPLRDRGAEKLFF.

The chain joins TRBV6-5 to TRBJ1-5; maybe TRBD1 (6 bases). CDR1 and CDR2 (germline): MNHEY, SVGAGI. This CDR3 comprises 12 residues. Trimming left V 7 bases short and J 4 bases short, with 8 bases between. CDR3 amino acids: CASTTGNQPQHF. Here the CDR3 DNA reads TGTGCCAGCACCACAGGGAATCAGCCCCAGCATTTT.

This chain connects TRBV11-3 to TRBJ2-3, with 9 nucleotides matching TRBD2. Looked up from germline, CDR1 is SGHNT and CDR2 is YENEEA. The CDR3 has 16 amino acids. V dropped 5 bases and J dropped 2; count of bases not matched to a gene: 8. DNA for the CDR3: TGTGCCAGCAGCGCCGGACTAGCGAGGGACACAGATACGCAGTATTTT. Its protein product is CASSAGLARDTDTQYF. Supplemented by reference TRBV11-3 and TRBJ2-3, the full variable domain reads EAGVVQSPRYKIIEKKQPVAFWCNPISGHNTLYWYLQNLGQGPELLIRYENEEAVDDSQLPKDRFSAERLKGVDSTLKIQPAELGDSAVYLCASSAGLARDTDTQYFGPGTRLTVL.

This clone was recorded a few times. The genes are TRBV5-1 and TRBJ1-4; maybe TRBD1 (5 bases). Germline V gives CDR1 SGHRS, CDR2 YFSETQ. Between the trimmed V and J ends, which lost 0 bases and 4 bases, there was a span of 7 bases. CDR3 size: 14 residues. The CDR3 nucleotides read TGCGCCAGCAGCTTGGGGCAGGGTAATGAAAAACTGTTTTTT. Protein: CASSLGQGNEKLFF.

V gene TRBV4-2 combines with J gene TRBJ2-1; tentatively, D is TRBD2 (7 bases). The CDR3 length is 16 residues. V was cut by 0 bases and J by 9 bases, with 18 bases left in between. Germline values: CDR1 LGHNA, CDR2 YNFKEQ. The DNA of the CDR3 is TGTGCCAGCAGCCAAGATCGAGGGGGGGACAAGGGTGAGCAGTTCTTC. Translating gives CASSQDRGGDKGEQFF.

J is TRBJ1-6 and V is TRBV6-2 or TRBV6-3; the D gene is possibly TRBD1 (5 bases). Germline assignment: CDR1 MNHEY and CDR2 SVGEGT. Trimming cost V 2 bases and J 2 bases, with 10 bases left between them. The CDR3 loop spans 16 amino acids. CDR3 residues: CASSYAGRAYNSPLHF. The CDR3 DNA reads TGTGCCAGCAGTTACGCAGGGCGAGCCTATAATTCACCCCTCCACTTT.

The chain employs TRBV4-1 and TRBJ1-2, with TRBD1 as a possible D gene (6 bases). Per germline, CDR1 MGHRA and CDR2 YSYEKL. The germline V and J ends were trimmed by 3 bases and 2 bases, with 13 bases remaining between them. This CDR3 comprises 15 residues. CDR3 amino acids: CASSQVSTGNYGYTF. Here the CDR3 DNA reads TGCGCCAGCAGCCAGGTTTCAACAGGGAACTATGGCTACACCTTC.

The V and J genes are TRBV5-4 and TRBJ2-5; 11 positions match TRBD2. V lost 4 bases and J lost 9; bases outside the gene matches: 14. The germline V gene has CDR1 SGHNT and CDR2 YYREEE (reference sequence). The CDR3 totals 16 residues. This CDR3 reads CASSQTSGTPRVSQYF. DNA for the CDR3: TGTGCCAGCAGCCAGACTAGCGGGACCCCAAGAGTTTCCCAGTACTTC. The full variable domain, with the rest looked up from reference TRBV5-4 and TRBJ2-5, is ETGVTQSPTHLIKTRGQQVTLRCSSQSGHNTVSWYQQALGQGPQFIFQYYREEENGRGNFPPRFSGLQFPNYSSELNVNALELDDSALYLCASSQTSGTPRVSQYFGPGTRLLVL.

This sequence joins TRBV19 and TRBJ1-4; D perhaps matches TRBD1 (6 bases). Germline assignment: CDR1 LNHDA and CDR2 SQIVND (reference sequence). V was clipped by 6 bases and J by 0 bases, with 14 bases between them. The CDR3 runs to 16 residues. The CDR3 loop is CASRSWTETTNEKLFF. The CDR3 nucleotides read TGTGCCAGTAGATCCTGGACAGAGACAACTAATGAAAAACTGTTTTTT. Full variable domain (rest looked up from reference TRBV19 and TRBJ1-4): DGGITQSPKYLFRKEGQNVTLSCEQNLNHDAMYWYRQDPGQGLRLIYYSQIVNDFQKGDIAEGYSVSREKKESFPLTVTSAQKNPTAFYLCASRSWTETTNEKLFFGSGTQLSVL.